This T cell receptor beta chain emerged from a study of blood T cell repertoires in COVID-19. Study-level information: Samples came from the United States, Italy and Spain, spanning acute and convalescent COVID-19.

This clone was picked up one time. Followed longitudinally, the Seattle patients had been enrolled during active infection. J lost 3 bases, V lost 4 bases, and 4 bases had no gene match. Germline V gives CDR1 SGHNT, CDR2 YYREEE (reference sequence). The CDR3 runs to 14 residues. Sequencing was performed with immunoSEQ multiplex PCR; in TCRdb, only in-frame clones are kept and a portion is missing. The sample holds fewer than 150,000 clones; nearly 90% are singletons and the top ten take more than 3%. The specimen sequenced was peripheral blood. The chain is built from TRBV5-4 and TRBJ2-7; 10 nucleotides align to TRBD1. The receptor was isolated from a woman aged 55-70 years with COVID-19, enrolled during active disease. For the CDR3, the DNA is TGTGCCAGCAGCGCGGGACAGGGGCTCTACGAGCAGTACTTC. Encoded protein: CASSAGQGLYEQYF.